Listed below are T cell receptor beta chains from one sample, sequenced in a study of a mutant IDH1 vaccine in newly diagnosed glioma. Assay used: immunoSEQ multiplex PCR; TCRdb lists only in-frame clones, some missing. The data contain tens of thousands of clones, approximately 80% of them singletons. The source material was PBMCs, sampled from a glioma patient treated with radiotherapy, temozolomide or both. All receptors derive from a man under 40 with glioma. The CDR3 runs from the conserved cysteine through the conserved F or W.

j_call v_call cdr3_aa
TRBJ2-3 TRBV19 CASSIITGGADTQYF
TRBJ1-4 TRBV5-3 CARSLEETSSNEKLFF
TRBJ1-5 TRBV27 CASSLSENQPQHF
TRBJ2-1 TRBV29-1 CSGGQTYNEQFF
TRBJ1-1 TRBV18 CASSPGGKNTEAFF
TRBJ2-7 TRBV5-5 CASSPSGDSRSYEQYF
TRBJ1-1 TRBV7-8 CASSFSGQKNTEAFF
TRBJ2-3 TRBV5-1 CASSLAYHGGGTDTQYF
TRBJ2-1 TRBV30 CAWRSLTRQGGYNEQFF
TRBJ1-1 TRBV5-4 CASWGQAGRTEAFF
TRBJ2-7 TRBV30 CAWTASGHSSYEQYF
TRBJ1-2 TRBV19 CASSIPRGRNYGYTF
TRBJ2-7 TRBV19 CASSIRGASYEQYF
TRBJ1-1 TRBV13 CASSPRKNTEAFF
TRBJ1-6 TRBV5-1 CASSRRQGHNSPLHF
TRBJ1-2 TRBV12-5 CASGFGGTGGYTF
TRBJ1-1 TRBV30 CAWSVGRAGAFF
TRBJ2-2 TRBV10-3 CAIGGDGTGELFF
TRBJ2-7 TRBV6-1 CASSEAWPGQGYEQYF
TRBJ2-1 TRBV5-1 CASSSGSGTYNEQFF
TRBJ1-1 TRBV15 CATSQIQWSEAFF
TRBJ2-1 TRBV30 CAWSQNEQFF
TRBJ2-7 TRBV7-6 CASSPTGGREQYF
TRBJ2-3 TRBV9 CASSVGTGESTDTQYF
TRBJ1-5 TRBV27 CASRIDSQPGPQHF
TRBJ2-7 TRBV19 CASSPTRAGLYEQYF
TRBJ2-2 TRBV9 CASSVEGGTGELFF
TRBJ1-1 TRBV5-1 CASSRALNTEAFF
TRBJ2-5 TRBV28 CASGETQYF
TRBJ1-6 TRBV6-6 CASRVDLNSPLHF
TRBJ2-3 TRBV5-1 CASSPTILYTDTQYF
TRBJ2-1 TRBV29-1 CSVPGMGQYNEQFF
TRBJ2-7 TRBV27 CASMPLNAGAYEQYF
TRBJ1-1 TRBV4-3 CASSQGDRAEAFF
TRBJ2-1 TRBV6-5 CASSYSGAGAQFF
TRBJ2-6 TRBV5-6 CASLYYRASGANVLTF
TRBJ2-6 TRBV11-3 CASSTGTSSGANVLTF
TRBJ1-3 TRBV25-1 CASSELGAEGPRTIYF
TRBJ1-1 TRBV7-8 CASSLVGMGAFF
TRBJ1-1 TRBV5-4 CASSTVTGSKYTFF
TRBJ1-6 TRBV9 CASSVEVWNSPLHF
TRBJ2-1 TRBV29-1 CSGERGGRFNEQFF
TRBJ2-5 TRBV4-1 CASSQRPQETQYF
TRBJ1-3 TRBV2 CASPAGNTIYF
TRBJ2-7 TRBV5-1 CASASVAGYEQYF
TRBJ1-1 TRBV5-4 CASSFGQETTEAFF